A selection of T cell receptor beta chains follows, all from one sample in a study of identifying expanded T cells in peripheral blood. Sequencing used immunoSEQ multiplex PCR; TCRdb keeps in-frame clones, though not all of them. The sample has about 86,000 clones; 80% to 90% are singletons. The sequencing sample was made of blood. The receptor source for this set is a person aged 18 to 70 in good health. CDR3s include the opening cysteine and the closing phenylalanine or tryptophan. A D gene is named only where the DNA matches it firmly. For some rows the clone size is stated as once, few or many, or as a class when expanded; others skip it.

v_call,j_call,d_call,clone_size,cdr3_aa,cdr3_nt
TRBV19,TRBJ1-1,.,.,CASSTRGQGTYFNTEAFF,TGTGCCAGTAGTACCCGCGGGCAGGGCACATATTTTAACACTGAAGCTTTCTTT
TRBV27,TRBJ1-3,TRBD1,.,CASRRTGSGNTIYF,TGTGCCAGCAGAAGGACAGGCTCTGGAAACACCATATATTTT
TRBV14,TRBJ1-1,.,.,CASSQAGMNTEAFF,TGTGCCAGCAGCCAAGCAGGGATGAACACTGAAGCTTTCTTT
TRBV11-2,TRBJ2-1,.,.,CASSLGREQFF,TGTGCCAGCAGCTTGGGGAGGGAGCAGTTCTTC
TRBV6-5,TRBJ1-2,.,.,CASGQGYYTF,TGTGCCAGCGGCCAGGGATACTACACCTTC
TRBV19,TRBJ1-1,.,once,CASSIKGVTEAFF,TGTGCCAGTAGTATCAAGGGGGTCACTGAAGCTTTCTTT
TRBV7-9,TRBJ1-1,.,.,CASSTSGLGEAFF,TGTGCCAGCTCGACTTCAGGGCTAGGTGAAGCTTTCTTT
TRBV5-6,TRBJ1-6,.,.,CASSLVAGGRIGPLHF,TGTGCCAGCAGCTTGGTTGCGGGGGGAAGAATTGGACCCCTCCACTTT
TRBV5-1,TRBJ2-3,.,.,CASSLESWPVGSPDTQYF,TGCGCCAGCAGCCTAGAATCGTGGCCCGTAGGGTCCCCAGATACGCAGTATTTT
TRBV4-3,TRBJ2-2,.,.,CASSQGPMTGELFF,TGCGCCAGCAGCCAGGGACCAATGACCGGGGAGCTGTTTTTT
TRBV6-5,TRBJ2-7,.,.,CASSIGVVYEQYF,TGTGCCAGCAGCATCGGGGTTGTCTACGAGCAGTACTTC
TRBV6-1,TRBJ1-2,TRBD1,.,CASSEWDRLRYTF,TGTGCCAGCAGTGAATGGGACAGACTTCGCTACACCTTC
TRBV28,TRBJ2-3,.,.,CASTRPPGSTDTQYF,TGTGCCAGCACCCGCCCCCCAGGGAGCACAGATACGCAGTATTTT
TRBV7-2,TRBJ1-6,.,.,CASSLEGGQNSPLHF,TGTGCCAGCAGCTTAGAGGGGGGGCAGAATTCACCCCTCCACTTT
TRBV19,TRBJ2-7,.,.,CASSISHSSYEQYF,TGTGCCAGTAGTATTTCGCACAGCTCCTACGAGCAGTACTTC
TRBV18,TRBJ2-2,.,once,CASSPPVGTNTGELFF,TGTGCCAGCTCACCACCGGTAGGGACCAACACCGGGGAGCTGTTTTTT
TRBV7-2,TRBJ2-5,TRBD2,.,CASSWTSGGPPSAETQYF,TGTGCCAGCAGCTGGACTAGCGGGGGGCCCCCAAGCGCGGAGACCCAGTACTTC
TRBV11-3,TRBJ1-1,.,.,CASSLGEGRTEAFF,TGTGCCAGCAGCTTAGGGGAGGGGAGGACTGAAGCTTTCTTT
TRBV18,TRBJ1-1,.,.,CASSRKAMNTEAFF,TGTGCCAGCTCACGTAAGGCCATGAACACTGAAGCTTTCTTT
TRBV9,TRBJ2-1,TRBD1,few,CASSGTGKFNEQFF,TGTGCCAGCAGCGGGACAGGGAAATTCAATGAGCAGTTCTTC
TRBV30,TRBJ2-2,.,.,CAWSSGVTGELFF,TGTGCCTGGAGTTCGGGGGTCACCGGGGAGCTGTTTTTT
TRBV4-1,TRBJ2-5,TRBD2,.,CASSRLPSGGYQETQYF,TGCGCCAGCAGCCGATTGCCCTCGGGGGGGTACCAAGAGACCCAGTACTTC
TRBV6-6,TRBJ2-7,.,.,CASRAPLNTYEQYF,TGTGCCAGCAGGGCCCCACTTAATACCTACGAGCAGTACTTC
TRBV6-5,TRBJ1-4,.,.,CASSEGGTNEKLFF,TGTGCCAGCAGTGAAGGGGGTACCAATGAAAAACTGTTTTTT
TRBV2,TRBJ1-5,.,once,CASRSGHSNQPQHF,TGTGCCAGCAGGTCCGGCCATAGCAATCAGCCCCAGCATTTT
TRBV7-6,TRBJ2-5,.,once,CASSFRFGSQETQYF,TGTGCCAGCAGCTTTCGGTTCGGTTCTCAAGAGACCCAGTACTTC
TRBV7-6,TRBJ2-2,.,.,CASRRSTGTGELFF,TGTGCCAGCAGACGATCGACAGGCACCGGGGAGCTGTTTTTT
TRBV29-1,TRBJ2-3,TRBD2,.,CSVGLSGGAGGTDTQYF,TGCAGCGTTGGGCTTAGCGGGGGGGCCGGTGGCACAGATACGCAGTATTTT